These T cell receptor beta chains were read from a single sample in a study of T cell repertoires in cytomegalovirus infection. MiXCR was run by TCRdb on the reads, yielding one entry per CDR3 protein. The sample comprises over 150,000 distinct CDR3 sequences, 14% of which are singletons, and roughly 30% rests with the top ten. The specimen was PBMCs. The source of these receptors is a human donor in good health (CMV status not recorded). Some clones in this sample may be carry-over from other donors' samples. The CDR3 runs from the conserved cysteine through the conserved F or W. The D gene is left open where the match is weak. Clone size is stated in some rows and not others, as once, few, many or a class when expanded.

size	V	J	D	CDR3	DNA
many	TRBV7-9	TRBJ2-3	TRBD1	CASSTDRASTDTQYF	TGTGCCAGCAGCACGGACAGGGCCAGCACAGATACGCAGTATTTT
NA	TRBV7-9	TRBJ2-1	NA	CASSLGVGNEQFF	TGTGCCAGCAGCTTAGGGGTCGGCAATGAGCAGTTCTTC
few	TRBV5-1	TRBJ2-1	NA	CASSLGNAEQFF	TGCGCCAGCAGCTTGGGTAACGCTGAGCAGTTCTTC
NA	TRBV5-5	TRBJ2-2	NA	CASSGGGPGELFF	TGTGCCAGCAGCGGGGGGGGGCCCGGGGAGCTGTTTTTT
NA	TRBV20-1	TRBJ1-5	NA	CSARATGLVDQPQHF	TGCAGTGCTAGAGCCACAGGTCTCGTGGATCAGCCCCAGCATTTT
few	TRBV6-2/TRBV6-3	TRBJ2-2	NA	CASKRYGGDTGELFF	TGTGCCAGCAAGAGATACGGGGGTGACACCGGGGAGCTGTTTTTT
NA	TRBV10-3	TRBJ1-3	NA	CAIIAGNTIYF	TGTGCCATCATTGCGGGAAACACCATATATTTT
many	TRBV6-4	TRBJ2-2	NA	CASSDSGTAGELFF	TGTGCCAGCAGTGACTCAGGGACTGCCGGGGAGCTGTTTTTT
many	TRBV11-1	TRBJ1-1	TRBD1	CASSVGTGGTEAFF	TGTGCCAGCAGCGTCGGTACAGGGGGAACTGAAGCTTTCTTT
many	TRBV7-2	TRBJ1-1	NA	CASSLDGRTEAFF	TGTGCCAGCAGCTTAGACGGCAGAACTGAAGCTTTCTTT
few	TRBV5-1	TRBJ2-3	NA	CASSSRTGISVSGTDTQYF	TGCGCCAGCAGCTCTCGGACCGGTATTAGTGTAAGCGGGACAGATACGCAGTATTTT
many	TRBV28	TRBJ1-2	NA	CASSFLDNGETF	TGTGCCAGCAGTTTCTTGGACAACGGAGAAACCTTC
many	TRBV5-1	TRBJ2-1	NA	CASSRSRAYNEQFF	TGCGCCAGCAGCAGGAGTCGGGCCTACAATGAGCAGTTCTTC
many	TRBV7-8	TRBJ2-7	TRBD2	CASSIAASGSSSHYEQYF	TGTGCCAGCAGCATCGCGGCTAGCGGGAGTTCATCCCACTACGAGCAGTACTTC
many	TRBV10-3	TRBJ2-1	TRBD1	CAISGPGQGWANEQFF	TGTGCCATCAGTGGTCCGGGACAGGGTTGGGCGAATGAGCAGTTCTTC
few	TRBV27	TRBJ1-1	NA	CASSLMPDSTEAFF	TGTGCCAGCAGTTTAATGCCGGACAGCACTGAAGCTTTCTTT
many	TRBV12-3/TRBV12-4	TRBJ2-7	TRBD2	CASSLGGLIEQYF	TGTGCCAGCAGTTTAGGGGGACTAATTGAGCAGTACTTC
many	TRBV25-1	TRBJ2-5	NA	CASSEMSATATQYF	TGTGCCAGCAGTGAAATGTCAGCGACGGCGACCCAGTACTTC
many	TRBV7-2	TRBJ2-7	TRBD1	CASSWGTGPYEQYF	TGTGCCAGCAGCTGGGGGACAGGGCCCTACGAGCAGTACTTC
few	TRBV14	TRBJ1-5	NA	CASSRTGLGQPQHF	TGTGCCAGCAGCCGAACAGGGTTGGGTCAGCCCCAGCATTTT
few	TRBV3-1	TRBJ1-2	NA	CASSQDSGGGYYGYTF	TGTGCCAGCAGCCAAGATTCTGGGGGCGGATACTATGGCTACACCTTC
many	TRBV7-6	TRBJ2-3	NA	CASSLRLDDTQYF	TGTGCCAGCAGCTTAAGGTTGGACGATACGCAGTATTTT
few	TRBV6-5	TRBJ2-6	NA	CAAGVAGANVLTF	TGTGCCGCTGGGGTTGCTGGGGCCAACGTCCTGACTTTC
NA	TRBV6-1	TRBJ2-1	TRBD1	CASSEPSLGTGSYNEQFF	TGTGCCAGCAGTGAACCCAGCCTAGGGACAGGGTCCTACAATGAGCAGTTCTTC
many	TRBV6-2/TRBV6-3	TRBJ2-1	NA	CASSLTGADYNEQFF	TGTGCCAGCAGTCTTACGGGGGCCGACTACAATGAGCAGTTCTTC
many	TRBV25-1	TRBJ1-5	NA	CASSADGSYQPQHF	TGTGCCAGCTCGGCGGATGGTAGCTATCAGCCCCAGCATTTT
many	TRBV28	TRBJ1-1	NA	CASRLLGGEGTEAFF	TGTGCCAGCAGACTTCTCGGAGGGGAGGGCACTGAAGCTTTCTTT
NA	TRBV6-1	TRBJ2-3	TRBD1	CASSLWTGSTDTQYF	TGTGCCAGCAGTTTATGGACAGGAAGCACAGATACGCAGTATTTT
NA	TRBV12-5	TRBJ1-1	NA	CASASGPPNTEAFF	TGTGCTAGTGCCTCGGGACCTCCGAACACTGAAGCTTTCTTT
NA	TRBV29-1	TRBJ2-3	NA	CSVEDRGGSTDTQYF	TGCAGCGTTGAAGATCGCGGCGGTAGCACAGATACGCAGTATTTT
many	TRBV12-3/TRBV12-4	TRBJ1-5	NA	CASNSGGPGQPQHF	TGTGCCAGCAATTCGGGGGGGCCGGGTCAGCCCCAGCATTTT
few	TRBV4-3	TRBJ1-6	NA	CASSQDSPNVNNSPLHF	TGCGCCAGCAGCCAGGACTCTCCCAACGTCAATAATTCACCCCTCCACTTT
few	TRBV2	TRBJ2-2	NA	CASSEALLVAGELFF	TGTGCCAGCAGTGAAGCGCTTTTAGTTGCCGGGGAGCTGTTTTTT
few	TRBV7-9	TRBJ1-2	NA	CASSLGDINYGYTF	TGTGCCAGCAGCCTAGGGGATATCAACTATGGCTACACCTTC
many	TRBV7-2	TRBJ1-1	NA	CASSLKGMGAEAFF	TGTGCCAGCAGCTTAAAGGGTATGGGGGCTGAAGCTTTCTTT
NA	TRBV3-1	TRBJ1-5	NA	CASSRGGLGPQHF	TGTGCCAGCTCAAGGGGGGGTTTGGGTCCCCAGCATTTT
NA	TRBV5-6	TRBJ1-1	NA	CASSSPGVDTEAFF	TGTGCCAGCAGCTCCCCGGGGGTTGACACTGAAGCTTTCTTT
many	TRBV15	TRBJ2-1	TRBD2	CATRVAGDPNEQFF	TGTGCCACCAGGGTTGCGGGAGATCCCAATGAGCAGTTCTTC
many	TRBV7-2	TRBJ1-1	TRBD1	CASSLRDRVYFPEAFF	TGTGCCAGCAGCCTCCGGGACAGGGTTTATTTCCCTGAAGCTTTCTTT
few	TRBV6-1	TRBJ2-1	NA	CASVISSYNEQFF	TGTGCCAGTGTCATCAGCTCCTACAATGAGCAGTTCTTC
many	TRBV10-3	TRBJ1-2	TRBD1	CAIGGTGEGKWGYGYTF	TGTGCCATCGGTGGGACAGGCGAGGGCAAGTGGGGCTATGGCTACACCTTC
NA	TRBV5-5	TRBJ2-7	TRBD1	CASSPTGDRYEQYF	TGTGCCAGCAGCCCGACAGGGGATAGGTACGAGCAGTACTTC
few	TRBV20-1	TRBJ2-7	NA	CSARSVKSYEQYF	TGCAGTGCTAGATCGGTCAAAAGCTACGAGCAGTACTTC
many	TRBV29-1	TRBJ1-3	NA	CSVARDGNTIYF	TGCAGCGTTGCCAGGGACGGAAACACCATATATTTT
few	TRBV7-3	TRBJ2-2	TRBD1	CASLDRAGTGELFF	TGTGCCAGCTTAGACAGGGCGGGCACCGGGGAGCTGTTTTTT
NA	TRBV6-5	TRBJ2-7	TRBD1	CASSYPGQGLNEQYF	TGTGCCAGCAGTTACCCGGGACAGGGATTAAACGAGCAGTACTTC
NA	TRBV12-3/TRBV12-4	TRBJ2-5	NA	CASSSMRETQYF	TGTGCCAGCAGTTCCATGCGAGAGACCCAGTACTTC
many	TRBV5-1	TRBJ1-1	NA	CASSLNNPNTEAFF	TGCGCCAGCAGCTTAAACAATCCGAACACTGAAGCTTTCTTT
many	TRBV28	TRBJ2-3	NA	CASSTPDSLTDTQYF	TGTGCCAGCAGTACCCCGGACTCCCTTACAGATACGCAGTATTTT
few	TRBV20-1	TRBJ1-1	TRBD1	CSASPGTGLGTEAFF	TGCAGTGCCTCCCCCGGGACAGGGTTGGGCACTGAAGCTTTCTTT
many	TRBV7-2	TRBJ1-1	NA	CASRDGGGVTEAFF	TGTGCCAGCAGGGACGGGGGTGGGGTCACTGAAGCTTTCTTT
NA	TRBV20-1	TRBJ1-5	NA	CSARDTSGGNQPQHF	TGCAGTGCTAGAGATACAAGTGGAGGCAATCAGCCCCAGCATTTT
NA	TRBV20-1	TRBJ2-7	NA	CSASSGQTYEQYF	TGCAGTGCTAGTAGCGGCCAAACCTACGAGCAGTACTTC
many	TRBV7-2	TRBJ2-5	NA	CASSSPRDLRGETQYF	TGTGCCAGCAGCTCACCCCGGGACCTTAGAGGAGAGACCCAGTACTTC